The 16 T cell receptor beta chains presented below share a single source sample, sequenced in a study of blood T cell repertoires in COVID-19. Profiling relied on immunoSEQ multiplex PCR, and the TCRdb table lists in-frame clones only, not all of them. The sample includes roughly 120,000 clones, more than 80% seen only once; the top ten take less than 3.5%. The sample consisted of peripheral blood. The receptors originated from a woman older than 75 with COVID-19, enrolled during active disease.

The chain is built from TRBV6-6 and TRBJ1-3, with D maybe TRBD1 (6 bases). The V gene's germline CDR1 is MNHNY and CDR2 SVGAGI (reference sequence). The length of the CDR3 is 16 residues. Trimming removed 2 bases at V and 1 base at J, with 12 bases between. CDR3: CASSYGGWGSGNTIYF. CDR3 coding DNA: TGTGCCAGCAGTTACGGGGGCTGGGGTTCTGGAAACACCATATATTTT.

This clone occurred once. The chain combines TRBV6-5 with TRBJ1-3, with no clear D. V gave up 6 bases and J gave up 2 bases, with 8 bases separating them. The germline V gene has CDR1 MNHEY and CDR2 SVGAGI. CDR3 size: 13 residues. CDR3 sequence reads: CASRAGAGNTIYF. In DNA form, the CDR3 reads TGTGCCAGCAGGGCCGGGGCTGGAAACACCATATATTTT.

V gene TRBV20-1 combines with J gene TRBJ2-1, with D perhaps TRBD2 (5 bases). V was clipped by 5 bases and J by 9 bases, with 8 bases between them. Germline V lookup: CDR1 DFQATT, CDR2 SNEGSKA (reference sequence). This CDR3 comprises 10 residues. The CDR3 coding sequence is TGCAGTGCTGCCGCGGGTGAGCAGTTCTTC. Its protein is CSAAAGEQFF.

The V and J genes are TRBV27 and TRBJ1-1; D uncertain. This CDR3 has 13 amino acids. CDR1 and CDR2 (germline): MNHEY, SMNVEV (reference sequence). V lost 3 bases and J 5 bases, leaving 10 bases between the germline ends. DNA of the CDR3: TGTGCCAGCAGTTTCCGCGTTCTTACTGAAGCTTTCTTT. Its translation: CASSFRVLTEAFF.

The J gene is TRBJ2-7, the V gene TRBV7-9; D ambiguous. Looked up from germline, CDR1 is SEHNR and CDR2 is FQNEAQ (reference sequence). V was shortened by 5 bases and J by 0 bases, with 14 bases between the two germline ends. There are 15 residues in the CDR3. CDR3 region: CASSDAVAHSYEQYF. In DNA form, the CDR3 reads TGTGCCAGCAGCGACGCGGTGGCACACTCCTACGAGCAGTACTTC.

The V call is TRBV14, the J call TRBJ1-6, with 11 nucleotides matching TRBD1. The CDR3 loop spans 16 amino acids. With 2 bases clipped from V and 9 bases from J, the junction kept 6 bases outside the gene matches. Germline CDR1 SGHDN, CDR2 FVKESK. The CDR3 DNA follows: TGTGCCAGCAGCCAACACACCGGGACAGGGGGTTCACCCCTCCACTTT. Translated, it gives CASSQHTGTGGSPLHF. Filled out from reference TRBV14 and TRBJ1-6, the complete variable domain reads EAGVTQFPSHSVIEKGQTVTLRCDPISGHDNLYWYRRVMGKEIKFLLHFVKESKQDESGMPNNRFLAERTGGTYSTLKVQPAELEDSGVYFCASSQHTGTGGSPLHFGNGTRLTVT.

The chain's CDR3 is CASSLDRDTQYF. The CDR3 DNA reads TGCGCCAGCAGCTTGGATAGAGATACGCAGTATTTT. V and J are TRBV5-1 and TRBJ2-3; D remains unclear. The CDR3 has 12 residues. Germline V gives CDR1 SGHRS, CDR2 YFSETQ. The V end lost 0 bases, the J end lost 5 bases, and 4 bases lay between the germline ends.

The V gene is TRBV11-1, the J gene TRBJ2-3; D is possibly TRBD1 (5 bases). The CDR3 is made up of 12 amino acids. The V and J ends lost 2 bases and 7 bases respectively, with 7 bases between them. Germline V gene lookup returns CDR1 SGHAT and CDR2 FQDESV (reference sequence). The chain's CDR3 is CASSLQGNTQYF. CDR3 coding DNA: TGTGCCAGCAGCTTACAGGGAAATACGCAGTATTTT.

In nucleotides, the CDR3 is TGTGCCAGCAGCCCCCGACAGGGGGCTCTCGGGGGCTACACCTTC. Translation: CASSPRQGALGGYTF. V gene TRBV7-6 combines with J gene TRBJ1-2; 10 nucleotides line up with TRBD1. The CDR3 extends over 15 amino acids. Germline V gene sequence: CDR1 SGHVS, CDR2 FNYEAQ. Trimming removed 5 bases from V and 8 bases from J; junction bases left unmatched: 11.

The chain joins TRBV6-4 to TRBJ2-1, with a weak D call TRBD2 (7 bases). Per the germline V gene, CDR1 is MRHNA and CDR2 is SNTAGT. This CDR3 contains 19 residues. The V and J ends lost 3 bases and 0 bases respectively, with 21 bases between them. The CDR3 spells CASSEGGGAGLSSYNEQFF. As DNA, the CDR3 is TGTGCCAGCAGTGAAGGGGGGGGCGCTGGCCTGAGCTCCTACAATGAGCAGTTCTTC.

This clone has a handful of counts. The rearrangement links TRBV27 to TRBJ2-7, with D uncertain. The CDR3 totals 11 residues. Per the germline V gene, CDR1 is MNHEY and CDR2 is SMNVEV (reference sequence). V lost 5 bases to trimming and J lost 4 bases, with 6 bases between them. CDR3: CASSAEYEQYF. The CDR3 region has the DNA TGTGCCAGCAGTGCTGAGTACGAGCAGTACTTC.

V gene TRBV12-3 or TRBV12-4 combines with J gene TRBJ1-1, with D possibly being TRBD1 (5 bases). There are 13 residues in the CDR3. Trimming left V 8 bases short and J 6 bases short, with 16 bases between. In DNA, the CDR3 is TGTGCCAGCTCATTTTCGGGGGGGGCTGAAGCTTTCTTT. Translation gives CASSFSGGAEAFF.

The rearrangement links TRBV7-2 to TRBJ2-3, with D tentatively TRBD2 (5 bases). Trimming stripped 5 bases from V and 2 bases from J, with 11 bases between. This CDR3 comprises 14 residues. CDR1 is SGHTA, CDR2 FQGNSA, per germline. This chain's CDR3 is CASSPGGLTDTQYF. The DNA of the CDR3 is TGTGCCAGCAGCCCCGGAGGCCTCACAGATACGCAGTATTTT.

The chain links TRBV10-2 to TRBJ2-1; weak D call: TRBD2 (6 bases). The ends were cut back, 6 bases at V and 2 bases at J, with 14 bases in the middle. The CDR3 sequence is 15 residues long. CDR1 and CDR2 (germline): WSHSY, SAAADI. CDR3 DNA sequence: TGCGCCAGCAGCGGTAGCGGAGGCCCCTACAATGAGCAGTTCTTC. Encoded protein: CASSGSGGPYNEQFF.

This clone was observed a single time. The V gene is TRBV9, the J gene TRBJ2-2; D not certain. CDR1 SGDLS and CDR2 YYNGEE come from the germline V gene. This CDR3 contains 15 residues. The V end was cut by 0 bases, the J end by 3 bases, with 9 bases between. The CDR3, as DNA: TGTGCCAGCAGCGTAGATCCCCGGGACACCGGGGAGCTGTTTTTT. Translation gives CASSVDPRDTGELFF.

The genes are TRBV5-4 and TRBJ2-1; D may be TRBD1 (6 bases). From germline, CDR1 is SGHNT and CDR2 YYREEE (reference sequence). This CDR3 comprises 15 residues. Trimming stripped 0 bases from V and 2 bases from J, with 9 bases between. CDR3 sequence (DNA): TGTGCCAGCAGCTTGGGGGCAGGGGCCTACAATGAGCAGTTCTTC. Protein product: CASSLGAGAYNEQFF.